Listed below are T cell receptor beta chains from one sample, sequenced in a study of T cells expressing NK-cell markers. Reprocessing the 5' RACE reads, TCRdb reports a single entry for every CDR3 protein and omits DNA. The table gives about 260,000 distinct CDR3 sequences; the top ten clones make up about 4.2% of it. Sequenced input: blood T cells: a sorted CD56 or NKG2C T cell subset, CD4+ or CD8+ T cells, or bulk PBMC T cells (not recorded which). The receptors were sampled from a woman between 18 and 70 years old in good health. The CDR3 runs from the conserved cysteine through the conserved F or W.

TRBV29-1	TRBJ2-1	CSVGLAGGPGHEQFF
TRBV4-3	TRBJ1-1	CASSQEAWRSNTEAFF
TRBV6-5	TRBJ1-6	CASSYRSRGSGSPLHF
TRBV12-3/TRBV12-4	TRBJ1-2	CATYGTTSGYTF
TRBV6-4	TRBJ1-3	CASSVEAGNTIYF
TRBV20-1	TRBJ2-7	CRNQAGECYEQYF
TRBV7-3	TRBJ1-1	CASSLSSEAFF
TRBV21-1	TRBJ1-3	CASSNPGRSDSGNTIYF
TRBV12-3/TRBV12-4	TRBJ2-2	CASRVSGTGELFF
TRBV29-1	TRBJ2-5	CSVLLGEETQYF
TRBV12-3/TRBV12-4	TRBJ2-1	CASSLNHEQFF
TRBV27	TRBJ2-3	CASSLEDRSTDTQYF
TRBV6-5	TRBJ1-4	CASSYRTGGDEKLFF
TRBV28	TRBJ2-5	CATGTRAEETQYF
TRBV7-2	TRBJ2-3	CASSLDGGRPDTQYF
TRBV7-2	TRBJ2-5	CASSYLAGEKETQYF
TRBV6-1	TRBJ2-7	CASTPWQGASYEQYF
TRBV25-1	TRBJ2-2	CASSGIIPGELFF
TRBV4-3	TRBJ2-1	CASSQGVVGTSSYNEQFF
TRBV24-1	TRBJ2-1	CATSDSSATPNDEQFF
TRBV10-2	TRBJ2-1	CATYRATYNEQFF
TRBV24-1	TRBJ2-2	CATSERTGMSTGELFF
TRBV5-4	TRBJ2-1	CASSSPWGGNEQFF
TRBV6-1	TRBJ1-6	CASGGENSPLHF
TRBV20-1	TRBJ2-5	CSAIGLAGGLRETQYF
TRBV7-9	TRBJ2-3	CASSLFASSAATDTQYF
TRBV7-3	TRBJ2-3	CASSALAGGPDTQYF
TRBV7-9	TRBJ1-1	CASSLLPGQGATEAFF
TRBV5-1	TRBJ1-2	CASSPGPVYGYTF
TRBV20-1	TRBJ2-1	CSRLGTSAVGQFF
TRBV29-1	TRBJ1-5	CSVSLGTGDQPQHF
TRBV7-9	TRBJ2-3	CASSPPYTQYF
TRBV9	TRBJ2-3	CASSPAFLLSTSTDTQYF
TRBV2	TRBJ2-5	CASKTSGMKETQYF
TRBV30	TRBJ1-4	CAWSVARGGEKLFF
TRBV12-3/TRBV12-4	TRBJ1-1	CASSLQDRKAFF
TRBV29-1	TRBJ2-3	CSVVVIDTQYF
TRBV20-1	TRBJ1-1	CSAREGGMNTEAFF
TRBV19	TRBJ2-1	CASSIVGGQQNEQFF
TRBV19	TRBJ2-5	CASSPPGHQETQYF
TRBV4-1	TRBJ2-3	CASSQIRGNSDTQYF
TRBV6-1	TRBJ2-4	CAAKLAGADPTKNIQYF
TRBV11-2	TRBJ2-3	CASSLEGSDTQYF
TRBV5-1	TRBJ2-5	CASSLVRAETQYF
TRBV7-3	TRBJ2-5	CASSPGGQQETQYF
TRBV6-5	TRBJ2-7	CASSYQRGAYEQYF
TRBV12-3/TRBV12-4	TRBJ2-5	CASSSGRRQETQYF
TRBV5-1	TRBJ1-1	CASREGGTNTEAFF
TRBV7-2	TRBJ2-1	CASSFYNEQFF
TRBV20-1	TRBJ2-7	CSAGDGTYEQYF
TRBV18	TRBJ2-5	CASSPPLAGGKETQYF
TRBV7-6	TRBJ2-7	CASSPFTVYEQYF